This T cell receptor (beta chain) was sequenced during a study of Tregs in tolerant kidney transplant recipients. Study details: Related graft donors supplied nonmyeloablative bone marrow transplants, and mixed chimerism was transient.

The germline gives CDR1 MDHEN, CDR2 SYDVKM. V shed 4 bases and J 0 bases; nucleotides not matched to a gene: 1. The CDR3 totals 16 residues. Regarding this clone: What it recognizes is unknown.

TCRdb's table, derived via immunoSEQ multiplex PCR, lists solely in-frame clones and lacks some. The sample shows roughly 69,000 clones, around nine tenths of them seen only once. Study-wide findings and caveats: Few patients were studied, so findings need validation in larger groups.

This chain connects TRBV28 to TRBJ2-1; 12 nucleotides line up with TRBD2. Material: CD4+ T cells from blood, obtained before the transplant. This sequence originates from a human donor who received a combined kidney and bone marrow transplant. CDR3 protein: CASSSSGRGSYNEQFF. Written as DNA, the CDR3 is TGTGCCAGCAGTTCTAGCGGGAGGGGCTCCTACAATGAGCAGTTCTTC.